This T cell receptor beta chain is drawn from a study of T cell clones after liver transplantation (dated by TCRdb to about 2019). Study-level background: ITN030ST, the source of the samples, was a randomized trial that attempted immunosuppression withdrawal within 2 years of liver transplantation. Donor-reactive T cell clones were identified using TCRbeta sequencing after a pre-transplant mixed lymphocyte reaction and were then followed in post-transplant blood. Third party-reactive TCRbeta sequences were also identified from pre-transplant MLRs to serve as an antigen-independent comparator for donor-reactive sequences. Three of the eight recipients were HCV-positive; the others were transplanted for non-autoimmune, non-viral indications. No induction therapy was given to the subjects, and standard immunosuppression was administered until randomization at 12-24 months post-transplant. Tolerance was defined as complete withdrawal of immunosuppression for at least one year without a rise in liver enzymes beyond twice the upper limit of normal. Blood samples were collected pre-transplant, pre-randomization before withdrawal, and post-randomization after either complete withdrawal or failed withdrawal. The studied cohort comprised 8 liver transplant recipients, 3 classified as tolerant and 5 as non-tolerant.

High-throughput TCRbeta CDR3 sequencing of frozen genomic DNA was performed by immunoSEQ, with PCR amplification, mapping, bias correction and internal controls included. The authors' analysis ran thus. Only productive rearrangements were retained, and each unique TCRbeta sequence was defined by its CDR3 nucleotide sequence together with its V and J gene. Donor-reactive sequences required at least 5-fold expansion in CFSE-low cells versus unstimulated pre-transplant cells and at least 0.01% frequency. To ensure at least 90% detection power, minimum frequency thresholds were set for each subject based on that subject's lowest-template unstimulated sample. Jensen-Shannon divergence between the top 1000 TCRbeta sequences after and before transplant was used to measure repertoire turnover. Two-sided Fisher's exact tests were used to test for changes in the detection of donor-reactive sequences. Drawn from immuneACCESS, this table holds only the in-frame rearrangements with V and J called that TCRdb kept. Clones are partly lost; checked studies trace under half to an unresolved V gene and leave the rest unexplained. V, J and clone size were drawn from that table, and D and trimming were deduced from the DNA. This sample gives over 70,000 clones in total; about four fifths of them show up just once. The ten largest clones represent 0.79% of the sample.

Thawed unstimulated PBMCs were stained for CD3, CD4 and CD8 and FACS-sorted into CD3+CD4+ and CD3+CD8+ populations. All 8 studied subjects were randomized to withdrawal of immunosuppression. Genomic DNA was isolated with the Qiagen DNeasy Blood and Tissue Kit. Comment on this clone: The target of this receptor is not known. Within one base of it there is no much larger clone, and no base qualities were kept.

The paper as a whole reports these results and caveats: The conclusions were preliminary, being limited by small, heterogeneous patient numbers and by non-standardized post-transplant time points. Circulating donor-reactive CD4 TCRbeta sequences fell significantly post-transplant in most of the 8 subjects, irrespective of tolerance or HCV status. Since no allograft tissue specimens were available, donor-reactive T cells may have migrated into the graft instead of being deleted. In two subjects, low numbers of available donor cells limited the measurable donor-reactive repertoire. Donor-reactive sequences declined more than third party-reactive ones, suggesting partial antigen-specific deletion unrelated to withdrawal success. After accounting for repertoire turnover, donor-reactive detection was significantly reduced in 7 of 8 subjects for CD4 and 8 of 8 for CD8.

CDR1 SGHNT and CDR2 YYREEE are derived from the germline V gene (reference sequence). Trimming removed 0 bases from V and 4 bases from J, leaving 4 bases between the germline ends. The CDR3 runs 12 amino acids, cysteine and phenylalanine included. CDR3 DNA only is kept here, 36 bases in frame from base 1. Recombination joined TRBV5-4 with TRBJ2-5; the D gene identity is not certain. The specimen comprised CD4+ T cells from blood, sampled 12 months after liver transplant. This TCR came from a human patient who received a liver transplant. Some T cells may have been brought in with the graft after a transplant. In nucleotides, the sequence is TGTGCCAGCAGCTTGGTAGGAGAGACCCAGTACTTC. It codes for CASSLVGETQYF.